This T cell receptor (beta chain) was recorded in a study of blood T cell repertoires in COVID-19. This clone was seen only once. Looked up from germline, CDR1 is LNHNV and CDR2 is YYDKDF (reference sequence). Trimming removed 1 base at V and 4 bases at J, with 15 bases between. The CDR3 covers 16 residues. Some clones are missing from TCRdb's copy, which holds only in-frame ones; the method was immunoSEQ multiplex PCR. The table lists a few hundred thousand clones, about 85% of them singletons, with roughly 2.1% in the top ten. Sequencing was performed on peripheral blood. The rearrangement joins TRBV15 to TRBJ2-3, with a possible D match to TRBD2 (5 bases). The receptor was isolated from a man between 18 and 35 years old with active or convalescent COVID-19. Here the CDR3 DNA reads TGTGCCACCAGCAGAGCGGGATTGGGGAGTGCAGATACGCAGTATTTT. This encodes CATSRAGLGSADTQYF.